The 22 T cell receptor beta chains below come from one sample, sequenced in a study of identical twins (dated by TCRdb to 2016 to 2017). The library came from 5' RACE. Instrument used: Illumina HiSeq 2000. TCRdb reran the public reads through fastp at Q25 and MiXCR, keeping productive beta chains. CDR3 protein duplicates are merged, each entry listing the most common genes and DNA. The sample table holds 300,000 to 400,000 distinct CDR3 sequences, of which approximately 13% were seen once. Of the sample, around 7.8% is held by the ten largest clones. These data also featured in a second study, about yellow fever vaccine responses in identical twins.

Sequenced input: CD8+ T cells sorted from blood. Receptors were obtained from a woman between 18 and 30 years old in good health.

Regarding this clonotype: It may be a read error: a sequence one base away is much more abundant. Likely a read error: the CDR3 ends without its conserved phenylalanine or tryptophan. This chain uses TRBV20-1 with TRBJ2-1; 9 bases align to TRBD2. V shed 6 bases and J 1 base; nucleotides not matched to a gene: 10. The CDR3 length is 16 residues. Germline lookup yields CDR1 DFQATT and CDR2 SNEGSKA (reference sequence). DNA of the CDR3: TGCAGTGCCACCAATCTAGCGGGATCATCCTACAATGAGCAGTTCTCC. This translates into CSATNLAGSSYNEQFS.

Many counts were recorded for this clonotype. This chain uses TRBV24-1 with TRBJ1-2, with no clear D. CDR1 is KGHDR, CDR2 SFDVKD, per germline. This CDR3 contains 14 residues. Trimming shortened V by 3 bases and J by 4 bases, and 11 bases separated the two germline ends. In DNA, the CDR3 is TGTGCCACCAGTGATGGTCTCGGAATCTATGGCTACACCTTC. Protein product: CATSDGLGIYGYTF.

The chain is built from TRBV7-9 and TRBJ2-7; D is unresolved. CDR1 is SEHNR, CDR2 FQNEAQ, per germline (reference sequence). V was cut by 5 bases and J by 6 bases, with 11 bases left in between. The length of the CDR3 is 12 residues. CDR3 DNA sequence: TGTGCCAGCAGCGGGTTTGGCGTCGAGCAGTACTTC. Translating it yields CASSGFGVEQYF.

This clonotype was picked up a small number of times. V usage is TRBV4-1 and J usage is TRBJ2-7, with unresolved D. Per the germline V gene, CDR1 is MGHRA and CDR2 is YSYEKL. Trimming removed 6 bases from V and 3 bases from J, with 9 bases in between. The CDR3 runs 12 residues. The CDR3 DNA reads as TGCGCCAGCAGTCCTAATTTCTACGAGCAGTACTTC. This encodes CASSPNFYEQYF.

The chain uses TRBV10-3 and TRBJ2-7; a possible D gene is TRBD2 (6 bases). The V end lost 5 bases, the J end lost 5 bases, and 16 bases lay between the germline ends. There are 14 residues in the CDR3. Germline V gives CDR1 ENHRY, CDR2 SYGVKD. The CDR3 region is CAISTPGENHEQYF. CDR3 in DNA: TGTGCCATCAGTACCCCGGGGGAGAACCACGAGCAGTACTTC.

This clonotype has a count of ten or more. J is TRBJ2-5 and V is TRBV20-1; D perhaps matches TRBD2 (6 bases). V was shortened by 6 bases and J by 6 bases, with 23 bases between the two germline ends. In germline, CDR1 is DFQATT, CDR2 SNEGSKA (reference sequence). The CDR3 has 15 residues. The CDR3 coding sequence is TGCAGTGCCCGGTCGCCCGAACTAGCTCTTCAGACCCAGTACTTC. Protein product: CSARSPELALQTQYF.

The table lists this clonotype with a few counts. V usage is TRBV7-2 and J usage is TRBJ2-1; 8 positions match TRBD2. The junction had 10 bases not matched to a gene; V was cut back by 5 bases and J by 7 bases. Germline lookup yields CDR1 SGHTA and CDR2 FQGNSA. The CDR3 extends over 15 amino acids. CDR3 sequence reads: CASSPTGLGRNEQFF. For the CDR3, the DNA is TGTGCCAGCAGCCCCACGGGACTAGGGAGGAATGAGCAGTTCTTC. Variable domain in full (rest from reference TRBV7-2 and TRBJ2-1): GAGVSQSPSNKVTEKGKDVELRCDPISGHTALYWYRQSLGQGLEFLIYFQGNSAPDKSGLPSDRFSAERTGGSVSTLTIQRTQQEDSAVYLCASSPTGLGRNEQFFGPGTRLTVL.

This chain uses TRBV20-1 with TRBJ2-1; TRBD2 agrees at 8 bases. Trimming cost V 0 bases and J 12 bases; bases outside gene matches: 25. Germline V lookup: CDR1 DFQATT, CDR2 SNEGSKA (reference sequence). This CDR3 is built from 19 residues. The CDR3 bases are TGCAGTGCTAGAGACCCTTCGGTGGGACTGGGACTAGTTGCGTATGGGCAGTTCTTC. Translation gives CSARDPSVGLGLVAYGQFF.

This CDR3 is CASSPRLGDRTEAFF. The CDR3 nucleotides read TGTGCCAGCAGCCCCCGGCTGGGGGATAGAACTGAAGCTTTCTTT. V usage is TRBV9 and J usage is TRBJ1-1; D is perhaps TRBD1 (5 bases). Germline V gene lookup returns CDR1 SGDLS and CDR2 YYNGEE. The CDR3 runs 15 residues. V was clipped by 4 bases and J by 5 bases, with 18 bases between them.

This clonotype has only a few counts. The chain is built from TRBV6-2 or TRBV6-3 and TRBJ1-2; no reliable D call. The germline V gene has CDR1 MNHEY and CDR2 SVGEGT. V lost 5 bases, J lost 4 bases, and 14 bases lay in between. CDR3 length: 14 residues. The CDR3 coding sequence is TGTGCCAGCAGTGACCAGCCTTCCTTCTATGGCTACACCTTC. Translating gives CASSDQPSFYGYTF.

V is TRBV21-1 and J is TRBJ1-5; the DNA was not compared with TRBD1, the D call given in the table. TRBV21-1 is designated a pseudogene. CDR3 length: 20 residues. The CDR3 loop is CASSKAQGRHPYPNDQPQHF. CDR3 sequence (DNA): TGTGCCAGCAGCAAAGCGCAGGGGAGACACCCATATCCAAATGATCAGCCCCAGCATTTT.

The chain joins TRBV7-9 to TRBJ1-1, with a weak D call TRBD1 (6 bases). Trimming pared 2 bases from V and 8 bases from J, leaving 12 bases between. This CDR3 region has 13 residues. Looked up from germline, CDR1 is SEHNR and CDR2 is FQNEAQ (reference sequence). This CDR3 reads CASSLWDNGEAFF. The CDR3 DNA reads TGTGCCAGCAGCTTATGGGACAATGGAGAAGCTTTCTTT.

The sample holds a few counts of this clonotype. This chain joins TRBV21-1 and TRBJ2-4. TRBV21-1 is a pseudogene segment. The CDR3 is 16 amino acids. The CDR3 region has the DNA TGTGCCAGCAGCAAACCTAGACAGCTGGCCAAAAACATTCAGTACTTC. Translating it yields CASSKPRQLAKNIQYF.

This clonotype appeared many times. V and J are TRBV29-1 and TRBJ2-7; 7 bases are a match to TRBD2. Germline V CDR1 and CDR2: SQVTM, ANQGSEA. V lost 1 base to trimming and J lost 4 bases; unmatched junction nucleotides: 4. This CDR3 has 13 amino acids. DNA of the CDR3: TGCAGCGTTGAAGTTAATAGCGGGTACGAGCAGTACTTC. Protein product: CSVEVNSGYEQYF.

A few counts support this clonotype. The rearrangement uses TRBV28 and TRBJ2-7; D possibly matches TRBD1 or TRBD2 (5 bases each). This CDR3 has 11 amino acids. The germline V gene encodes CDR1 MDHEN and CDR2 SYDVKM. Deletions cut 10 bases from V and 4 bases from J, with 11 bases between. CDR3 amino acids: CATAWGYEQYF. The CDR3 DNA follows: TGTGCCACCGCATGGGGGTACGAGCAGTACTTC.

This clonotype appeared many times. The rearrangement uses TRBV11-2 and TRBJ2-7; D is unclear. The germline gives CDR1 SGHAT, CDR2 FQNNGV. This CDR3 is built from 12 residues. V gave up 5 bases and J gave up 3 bases, with 8 bases separating them. The CDR3 region is CASSLTDYEQYV. CDR3 nucleotides: TGTGCCAGCAGCCTAACAGACTACGAGCAGTACGTC.

The table lists this clonotype with a few counts. This chain connects TRBV28 to TRBJ2-7; 9 bases agree with TRBD1. The CDR3 spans 14 residues. The trim removed 5 bases at V and 5 bases at J, leaving 7 bases unmatched. Germline V CDR1 and CDR2: MDHEN, SYDVKM. In nucleotides, the CDR3 is TGTGCCAGCAGTCAACCTCGGGACAGGGACGAGCAGTACGTC. Encoded protein: CASSQPRDRDEQYV.

The CDR3 DNA reads as TGCAGCGGAGGTAATCCAGTTTACCCCTACGAGCAGTACTTC. It is translated as CSGGNPVYPYEQYF. The chain links TRBV20-1 to TRBJ2-7, with D possibly TRBD2 on 5 matching bases. The CDR3 runs 14 residues. Germline V gives CDR1 DFQATT, CDR2 SNEGSKA (reference sequence).

This rearrangement joins TRBV27 to TRBJ1-2; 8 positions match TRBD1. The CDR3 runs to 14 residues. Germline CDR1 and CDR2: MNHEY and SMNVEV (reference sequence). V was pared by 7 bases and J by 0 bases, with 4 bases of the junction left unmatched. The CDR3 sequence: CASTGQGPNYGYTF. The CDR3 coding sequence is TGTGCCAGCACAGGACAGGGACCTAACTATGGCTACACCTTC.

The rearrangement links TRBV9 to TRBJ2-3; D is unclear. The V gene's germline CDR1 is SGDLS and CDR2 YYNGEE. V was pared by 2 bases and J by 2 bases, with 9 bases between. The CDR3 covers 14 residues. As DNA, the CDR3 is TGTGCCAGCAGCGTTAACTCAAACACAGATACGCAGTATTTT. This translates into CASSVNSNTDTQYF.

The rearrangement joins TRBV19 to TRBJ2-1; D not resolved. The germline V gene has CDR1 LNHDA and CDR2 SQIVND (reference sequence). This CDR3 has 12 amino acids. V dropped 4 bases and J dropped 6 bases, with 7 bases sitting between them. CDR3 protein: CASSTLSNEQFF. The CDR3 region has the DNA TGTGCCAGTAGTACCCTAAGCAATGAGCAGTTCTTC. Looking up the rest from reference TRBV19 and TRBJ2-1 gives the full variable domain: DGGITQSPKYLFRKEGQNVTLSCEQNLNHDAMYWYRQDPGQGLRLIYYSQIVNDFQKGDIAEGYSVSREKKESFPLTVTSAQKNPTAFYLCASSTLSNEQFFGPGTRLTVL.

This clonotype was seen only a few times. V is TRBV13 and J is TRBJ1-4; D may be TRBD1 (6 bases). V was trimmed by 1 base and J by 5 bases, leaving 14 bases between them. The CDR3 consists of 16 residues. The germline CDR1 and CDR2 sequences are PRHDT and FYEKMQ (reference sequence). CDR3 sequence: CASSLAFGGENEKLFF. The CDR3 nucleotides are TGTGCCAGCAGCTTAGCCTTCGGGGGCGAGAATGAAAAACTGTTTTTT.